This T cell receptor beta chain came from a study of blood T cells in healthy people across ages (dated by TCRdb to 2013 to 2016). For the wider study: In model experiments, template switching captured roughly one uniquely barcoded TCR beta cDNA molecule for every two T cells. Age-related changes in TCR beta repertoire diversity were measured in the study by deep sequencing normalized with unique cDNA molecular identifiers. The donors were split into four age groups: young (average around 16 years), middle-aged (39), aged (approximately 59) and long-lived (roughly 88). Donors of different ages were randomly distributed across sequencing lanes to avoid experimental bias. The study analyzed two additional independent replicas of 1 million unique cDNA reads from the same blood draw for two donors, one aged 18 to 30 and one aged 80 or older.

The donors were 40 or so Caucasian individuals from Russia, aged roughly 6 to 90 years, who were systemically healthy. Each donor gave around 9 milliliters of peripheral blood, collected into EDTA-treated Vacutainer tubes. Ficoll-Paque density-gradient centrifugation was used to isolate PBMCs, with at least 7 million obtained per sample. Trizol reagent was used to extract total RNA from the PBMCs, yielding at least 5 micrograms per sample. For every donor, flow cytometry on a PBMC aliquot measured the percentage of naive CD45RAhigh/CD27high T cells. The library was prepared using 5' RACE. Sequencing took place on an Illumina HiSeq 2500. The second PCR ran for about 6 to 12 cycles and used a J-beta primer mix along with a sample-barcoded 5' primer. Each TCR beta cDNA molecule received a unique molecular identifier from a template-switch 5' adaptor carrying 12 random nucleotides. Each sample yielded at least 2.5 million CDR3-containing paired-end reads. First-strand cDNA was synthesized from all RNA with the Mint cDNA synthesis kit, primed by a TRBC-specific oligonucleotide. All cDNA was treated with uracil-DNA glycosylase and then went through a first 18-cycle PCR with the universal primers M1SS and BC2_uni_R. Per the original workflow: Normalization of each sample was performed by random selection of 1 million high-quality reads, each carrying a distinct molecular identifier. Reads with shared molecular identifiers were discarded instead of being binned into consensus sequences. MiTCR, set to a Q25 quality threshold and the strictest error-elimination algorithm, was used for CDR3 identification, clonotype clustering and error correction. A nonparametric unseen species model with Euler transformation was used to estimate a lower bound on total TCR beta diversity. TCRdb redid the processing of the public reads, applying fastp at Q25 and MiXCR, and retained in-frame beta chains. Duplicate CDR3 protein sequences are folded into a single record with the most common DNA and genes. The V and J calls here are based on TCRdb, not the publication. This sample has around 1,000,000 distinct CDR3 sequences in its table, and roughly two fifths of those were observed once. The top ten clones comprise around 13% of the sample.

The germline V gene yields ENHRY for CDR1 and SYGVKD for CDR2. The CDR3 covers 15 residues, taking in both the cysteine and the phenylalanine. The sequence is cut down to CDR3 DNA, 45 bases in frame from base 1. Compared with germline, V lacks 3 bases and J lacks 6 bases; bases without a gene match: 2. Overall study results and their limits: Total diversity estimates from one million sequenced T cells were considered lower bounds and underestimates. A strong correlation was found between observed TCR beta diversity and the percentage of naive T cells measured by flow cytometry. Observed TCR beta diversity per million T cells fell roughly linearly with age, and a significant reduction was already apparent by age about 43. The long-lived group showed more naive CD4+ T cells, fewer expanded clones and increased TCR diversity than the aged group, suggesting age selection. Because the CMV infection status of the donors was unknown, age-related changes in expanded clonotypes may potentially have been confounded. Bulk unsorted PBMC profiling prevented conclusive comparison of naive and antigen-experienced compartments.

This clonotype was counted between two and nine times. Its specific antigen is unknown. Per-nucleotide qualities are absent, and no much larger clonotype sits a single base away. The chain joins TRBV10-3 to TRBJ2-2; 12 of the junction bases match TRBD1. The TCR sequence derives from a man in his late teens or twenties in good health. The sample taken for sequencing was blood. The sequenced DNA: TGTGCCATCAGTGAAGGGACAGGGGGCTCCGGGGAGCTGTTTTTT. This sequence encodes CAISEGTGGSGELFF.